This TCR beta chain was sequenced for a study of CD8+ T cells in alopecia areata. Study information: The authors scored treated patients' severity by affected scalp percentage.

Extracted RNA was reverse transcribed, and the resulting cDNA served as sequencing template. The table came from immunoSEQ multiplex PCR; TCRdb's copy has only in-frame clones and leaves some out. Found here are a few hundred thousand clones, just over 65% of them singletons; the top ten hold 1.2%. The treatment here: oral pan-JAK inhibitor, 5-10 mg twice daily. The study team obtained lesional scalp punch biopsies and peripheral blood from alopecia areata patients. Germline CDR1 and CDR2: WSHSY and SAAADI. The CDR3 loop spans 17 amino acids. V shed 3 bases and J 2 bases; nucleotides not matched to a gene: 7.

The sample was CD4+ T cells sorted from blood, taken at approximately week 42, from a patient treated with tofacitinib. The chain joins TRBV10-2 to TRBJ2-3, with 11 bases lining up with TRBD2. This TCR was sampled from a human donor with alopecia areata. CDR3 loop: CASSDPGTSGYTDTQYF. The CDR3 DNA is TGCGCCAGCAGTGACCCCGGGACTAGCGGTTACACAGATACGCAGTATTTT.